The present TCR beta chain was sequenced within a study of T-cell reconstitution after alpha-beta-depleted transplantation in children. Broader study findings: Where alpha-beta T cells came from about two months after transplant was reportedly several hundred expanded graft clones. Newly produced T cells mostly accounted for T-cell counts and diversity one year post-transplant.

Unique molecular identifiers tagged the TCRbeta library. From the PCR reads, TCRdb called clonotypes with MiXCR, one entry per CDR3 protein. The sample consists of more than 200,000 distinct CDR3 sequences, about 25% of them appearing once. Notes on this clonotype: Its antigen is as yet unknown.

This CDR3 has 12 residues. Germline V gives CDR1 DFQATT, CDR2 SNEGSKA (reference sequence). The V and J ends lost 3 bases and 9 bases respectively, with 12 bases between them. The chain links TRBV20-1 to TRBJ2-1; no reliable D call. The receptor comes from a girl aged 2-15 years with Fanconi anemia, due to receive a stem cell transplant. The source material was PBMCs, sampled before TCRalphabeta/CD19-depleted stem cell transplant. Here the CDR3 reads CSARGTIVEQFF. CDR3 nucleotide sequence: TGCAGTGCTAGGGGCACAATTGTTGAGCAGTTCTTC.